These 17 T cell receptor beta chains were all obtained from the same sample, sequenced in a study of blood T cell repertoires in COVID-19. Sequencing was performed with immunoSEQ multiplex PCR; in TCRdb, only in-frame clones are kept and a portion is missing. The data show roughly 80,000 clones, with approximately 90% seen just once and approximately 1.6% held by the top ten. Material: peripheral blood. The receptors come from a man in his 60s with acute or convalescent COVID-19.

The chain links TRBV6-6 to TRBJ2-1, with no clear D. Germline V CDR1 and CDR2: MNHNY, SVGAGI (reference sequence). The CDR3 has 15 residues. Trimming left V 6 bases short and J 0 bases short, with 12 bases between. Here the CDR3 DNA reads TGTGCCAGCAGGAGTACTTCAAGCTCCTACAATGAGCAGTTCTTC. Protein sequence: CASRSTSSSYNEQFF.

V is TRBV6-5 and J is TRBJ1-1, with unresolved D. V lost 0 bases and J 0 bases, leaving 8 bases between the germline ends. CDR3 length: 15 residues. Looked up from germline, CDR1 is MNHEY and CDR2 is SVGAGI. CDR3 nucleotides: TGTGCCAGCAGTTACTCGGCAGGCTTGAACACTGAAGCTTTCTTT. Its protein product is CASSYSAGLNTEAFF.

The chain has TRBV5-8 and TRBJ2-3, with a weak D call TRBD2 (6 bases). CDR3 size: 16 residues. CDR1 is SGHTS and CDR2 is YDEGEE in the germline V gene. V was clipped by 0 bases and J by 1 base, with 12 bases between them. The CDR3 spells CASSLEPGVGTDTQYF. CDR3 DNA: TGTGCCAGCAGCTTGGAGCCGGGAGTCGGCACAGATACGCAGTATTTT.

This CDR3 is CAKQGARVHEQYF. Written as DNA, the CDR3 is TGTGCTAAACAGGGGGCTCGAGTCCACGAGCAGTACTTC. The chain couples TRBV27 to TRBJ2-7; 9 positions agree with TRBD1. Germline-derived CDR1 and CDR2 are MNHEY and SMNVEV (reference sequence). This CDR3 is built from 13 residues.

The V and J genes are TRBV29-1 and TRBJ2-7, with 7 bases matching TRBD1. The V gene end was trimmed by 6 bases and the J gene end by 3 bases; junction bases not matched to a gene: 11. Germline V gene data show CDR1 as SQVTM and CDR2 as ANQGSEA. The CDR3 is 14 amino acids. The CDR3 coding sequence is TGCAGCGTGGTTGTAATGGGGACAGTCTACGAGCAGTACTTC. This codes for CSVVVMGTVYEQYF.

The CDR3 coding sequence is TGTGCCAGCAGCGAATCGCAGGGGCCTTCCTACAATGAGCAGTTCTTC. It yields the protein CASSESQGPSYNEQFF. V is TRBV9 and J is TRBJ2-1; tentative D call: TRBD1 (6 bases). V lost 3 bases and J lost 1, with 14 bases in between. Germline V gives CDR1 SGDLS, CDR2 YYNGEE. This CDR3 is 16 amino acids long.

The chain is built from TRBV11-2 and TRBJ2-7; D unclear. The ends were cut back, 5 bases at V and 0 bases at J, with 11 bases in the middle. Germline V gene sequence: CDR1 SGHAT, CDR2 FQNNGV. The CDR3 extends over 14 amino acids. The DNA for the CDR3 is TGTGCCAGCAGCCCCCGATCGAGCTCCTACGAGCAGTACTTC. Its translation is CASSPRSSSYEQYF.

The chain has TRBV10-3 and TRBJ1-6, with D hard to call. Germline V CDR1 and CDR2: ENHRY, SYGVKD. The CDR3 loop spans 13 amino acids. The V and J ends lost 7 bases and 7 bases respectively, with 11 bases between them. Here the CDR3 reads CAIKRDSNSPLHF. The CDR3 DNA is TGTGCCATCAAGAGAGATTCGAATTCACCCCTCCACTTT.

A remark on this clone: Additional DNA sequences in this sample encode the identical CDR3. The CDR3 loop reads CASSQETGGNSNQPQHF. Here the CDR3 DNA reads TGCGCCAGCAGCCAAGAGACAGGAGGAAATAGCAATCAGCCCCAGCATTTT. The chain has TRBV4-1 and TRBJ1-5; possible D gene TRBD1, 6 bases. This CDR3 has 17 amino acids. Germline CDR1 MGHRA, CDR2 YSYEKL. V lost 0 bases to trimming and J lost 0 bases, with 12 bases between them.

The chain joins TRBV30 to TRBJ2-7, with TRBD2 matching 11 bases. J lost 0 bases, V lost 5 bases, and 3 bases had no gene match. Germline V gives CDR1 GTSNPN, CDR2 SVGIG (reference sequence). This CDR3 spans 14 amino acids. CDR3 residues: CAWSTSGVSYEQYF. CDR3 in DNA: TGTGCCTGGTCGACTAGCGGGGTCTCCTACGAGCAGTACTTC.

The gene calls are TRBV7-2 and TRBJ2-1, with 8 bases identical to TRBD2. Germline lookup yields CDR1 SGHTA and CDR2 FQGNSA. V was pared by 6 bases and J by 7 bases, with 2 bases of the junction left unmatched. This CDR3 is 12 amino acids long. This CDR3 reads CASRASGNEQFF. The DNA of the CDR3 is TGTGCCAGCAGGGCTAGCGGGAATGAGCAGTTCTTC.

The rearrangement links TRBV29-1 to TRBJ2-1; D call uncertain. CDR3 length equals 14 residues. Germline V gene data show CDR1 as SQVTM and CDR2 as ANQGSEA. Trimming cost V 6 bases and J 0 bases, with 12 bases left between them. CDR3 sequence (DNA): TGCAGCGTCGTCGAGGTCAGCTCCTACAATGAGCAGTTCTTC. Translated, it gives CSVVEVSSYNEQFF.

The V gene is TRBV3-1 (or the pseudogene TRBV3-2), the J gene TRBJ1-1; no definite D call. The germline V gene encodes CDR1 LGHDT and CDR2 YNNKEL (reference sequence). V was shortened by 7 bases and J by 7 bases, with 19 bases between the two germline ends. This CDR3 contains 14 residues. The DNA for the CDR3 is TGTGCCAGCACAACAAGACTAGGGATCGGTGAAGCTTTCTTT. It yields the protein CASTTRLGIGEAFF.

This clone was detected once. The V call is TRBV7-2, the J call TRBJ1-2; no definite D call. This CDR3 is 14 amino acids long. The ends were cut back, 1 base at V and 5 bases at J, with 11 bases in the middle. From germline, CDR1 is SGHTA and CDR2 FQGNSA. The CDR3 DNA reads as TGTGCCAGCAGCTTAGTACCGCCCGCGTATGGCTACACCTTC. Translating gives CASSLVPPAYGYTF.

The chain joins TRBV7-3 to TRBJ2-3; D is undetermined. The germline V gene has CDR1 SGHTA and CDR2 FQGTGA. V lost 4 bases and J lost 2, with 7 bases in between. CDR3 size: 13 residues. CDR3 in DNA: TGTGCCAGCAGCTACACAGTCACAGATACGCAGTATTTT. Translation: CASSYTVTDTQYF.

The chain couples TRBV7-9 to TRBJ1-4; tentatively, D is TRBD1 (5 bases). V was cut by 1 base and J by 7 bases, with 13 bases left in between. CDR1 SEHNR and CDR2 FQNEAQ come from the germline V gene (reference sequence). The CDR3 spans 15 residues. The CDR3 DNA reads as TGTGCCAGCAGCTTAGTGCAGGGTCGAATTGAAAAACTGTTTTTT. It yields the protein CASSLVQGRIEKLFF.

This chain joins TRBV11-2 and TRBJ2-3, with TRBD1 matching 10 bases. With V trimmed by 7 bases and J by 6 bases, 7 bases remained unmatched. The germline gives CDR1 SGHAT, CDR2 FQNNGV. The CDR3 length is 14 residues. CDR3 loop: CASILTGGYDTQYF. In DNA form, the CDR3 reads TGTGCCAGCATCTTGACAGGGGGCTATGATACGCAGTATTTT.